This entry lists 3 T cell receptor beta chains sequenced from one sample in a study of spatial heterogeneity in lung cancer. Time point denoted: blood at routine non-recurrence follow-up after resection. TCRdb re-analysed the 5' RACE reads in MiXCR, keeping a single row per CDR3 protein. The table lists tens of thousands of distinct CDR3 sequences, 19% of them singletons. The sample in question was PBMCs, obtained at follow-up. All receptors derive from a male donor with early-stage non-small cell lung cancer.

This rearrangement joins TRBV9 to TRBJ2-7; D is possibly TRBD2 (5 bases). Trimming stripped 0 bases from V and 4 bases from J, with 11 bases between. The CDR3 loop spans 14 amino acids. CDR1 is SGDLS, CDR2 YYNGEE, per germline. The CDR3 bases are TGTGCCAGCAGCGTAGGGGCGGGCCCATACGAGCAGTACTTC. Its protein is CASSVGAGPYEQYF.

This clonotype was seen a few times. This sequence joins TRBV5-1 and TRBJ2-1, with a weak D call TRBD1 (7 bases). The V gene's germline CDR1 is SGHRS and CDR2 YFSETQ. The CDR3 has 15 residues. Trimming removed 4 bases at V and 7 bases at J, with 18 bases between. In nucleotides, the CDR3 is TGCGCCAGCAGCCGCGACAGACAGGGAGGAAATGAGCAGTTCTTC. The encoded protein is CASSRDRQGGNEQFF.

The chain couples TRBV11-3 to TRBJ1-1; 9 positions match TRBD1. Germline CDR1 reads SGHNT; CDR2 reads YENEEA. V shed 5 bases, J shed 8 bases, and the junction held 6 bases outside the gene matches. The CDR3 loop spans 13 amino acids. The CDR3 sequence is CASSRDRVGEAFF. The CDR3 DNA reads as TGTGCCAGCAGCAGGGACAGGGTTGGAGAAGCTTTCTTT. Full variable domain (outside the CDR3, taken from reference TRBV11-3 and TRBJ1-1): EAGVVQSPRYKIIEKKQPVAFWCNPISGHNTLYWYLQNLGQGPELLIRYENEEAVDDSQLPKDRFSAERLKGVDSTLKIQPAELGDSAVYLCASSRDRVGEAFFGQGTRLTVV.